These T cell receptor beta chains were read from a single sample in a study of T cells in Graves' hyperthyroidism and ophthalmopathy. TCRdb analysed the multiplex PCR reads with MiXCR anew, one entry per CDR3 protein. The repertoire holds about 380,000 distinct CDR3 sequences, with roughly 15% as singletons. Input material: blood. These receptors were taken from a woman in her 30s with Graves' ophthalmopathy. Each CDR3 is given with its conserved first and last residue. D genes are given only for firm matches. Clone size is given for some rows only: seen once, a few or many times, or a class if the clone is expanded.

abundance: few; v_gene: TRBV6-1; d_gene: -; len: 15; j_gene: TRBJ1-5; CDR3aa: CASSEDSNSNQPQHF; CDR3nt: TGTGCCAGCAGTGAAGACAGTAATAGCAATCAGCCCCAGCATTTT
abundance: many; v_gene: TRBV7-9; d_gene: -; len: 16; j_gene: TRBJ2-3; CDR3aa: CASSFGRTWEGDTQYF; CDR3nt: TGTGCCAGCAGCTTTGGACGGACCTGGGAAGGAGATACGCAGTATTTT
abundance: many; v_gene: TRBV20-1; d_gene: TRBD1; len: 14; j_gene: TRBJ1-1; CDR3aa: CSAREDRVNTEAFF; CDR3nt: TGCAGTGCTAGAGAGGACAGGGTGAACACTGAAGCTTTCTTT
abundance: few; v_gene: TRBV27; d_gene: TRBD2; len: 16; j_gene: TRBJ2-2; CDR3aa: CASSLASGVVTGELFF; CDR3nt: TGTGCCAGCAGTTTAGCTAGCGGGGTCGTAACCGGGGAGCTGTTTTTT
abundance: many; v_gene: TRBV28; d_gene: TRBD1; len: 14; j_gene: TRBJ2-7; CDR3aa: CASSLGQGLYEQYF; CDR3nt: TGTGCCAGCAGTTTGGGACAGGGACTTTACGAGCAGTACTTC
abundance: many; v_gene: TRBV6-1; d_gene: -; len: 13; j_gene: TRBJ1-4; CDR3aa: CASGGRGNEKLFF; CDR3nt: TGTGCCAGCGGTGGCAGGGGTAATGAAAAACTGTTTTTT
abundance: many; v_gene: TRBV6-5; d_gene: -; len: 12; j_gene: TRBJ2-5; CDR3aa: CASSYSKETQYF; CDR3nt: TGTGCCAGCAGTTACTCTAAAGAGACCCAGTACTTC
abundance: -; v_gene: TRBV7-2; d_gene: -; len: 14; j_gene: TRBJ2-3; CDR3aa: CASSLAAGAHTQYF; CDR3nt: TGTGCCAGCAGCTTAGCGGCGGGGGCTCATACGCAGTATTTT
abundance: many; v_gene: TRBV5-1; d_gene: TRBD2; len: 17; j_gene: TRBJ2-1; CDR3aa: CASSRDPVGGFNNEQFF; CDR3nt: TGCGCCAGCAGCCGGGATCCGGTCGGGGGGTTCAACAATGAGCAGTTCTTC
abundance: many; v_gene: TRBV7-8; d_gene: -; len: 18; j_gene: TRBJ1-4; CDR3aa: CASSLFTVAGAFNEKLFF; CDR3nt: TGTGCCAGCAGCTTATTTACTGTCGCCGGGGCTTTTAATGAAAAACTGTTTTTT
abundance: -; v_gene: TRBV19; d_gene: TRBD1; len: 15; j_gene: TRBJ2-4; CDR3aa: CASSLDRDTKNIQYF; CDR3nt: TGTGCCAGTAGTTTAGACAGGGATACCAAAAACATTCAGTACTTC
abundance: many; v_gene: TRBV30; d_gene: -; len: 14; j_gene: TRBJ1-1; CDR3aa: CAWTPGHVGTEAFF; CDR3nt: TGTGCCTGGACCCCCGGACACGTAGGCACTGAAGCTTTCTTT
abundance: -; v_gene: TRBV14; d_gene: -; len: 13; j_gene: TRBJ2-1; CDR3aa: CASSLPLSNEQFF; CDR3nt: TGTGCCAGCAGCCTCCCCCTGAGCAATGAGCAGTTCTTC
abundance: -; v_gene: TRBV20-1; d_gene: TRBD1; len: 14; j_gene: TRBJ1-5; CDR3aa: CSARAGQGVQPQHF; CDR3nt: TGCAGTGCTAGAGCGGGACAGGGGGTACAGCCCCAGCATTTT
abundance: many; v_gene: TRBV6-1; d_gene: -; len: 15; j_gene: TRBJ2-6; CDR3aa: CASSRDKSGANVLTF; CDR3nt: TGTGCCAGCAGTCGGGACAAATCTGGGGCCAACGTCCTGACTTTC
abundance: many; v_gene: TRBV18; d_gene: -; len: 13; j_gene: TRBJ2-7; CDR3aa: CASSPPGRTEQYF; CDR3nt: TGTGCCAGCTCACCACCAGGTCGTACAGAGCAGTACTTC
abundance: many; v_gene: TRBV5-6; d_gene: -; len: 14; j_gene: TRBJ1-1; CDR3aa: CASSLVDQNTEAFF; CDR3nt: TGTGCCAGCAGCTTAGTCGATCAGAACACTGAAGCTTTCTTT
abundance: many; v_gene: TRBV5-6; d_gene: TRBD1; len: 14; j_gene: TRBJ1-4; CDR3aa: CASSSGTVIEKLFF; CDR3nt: TGTGCCAGCAGCTCCGGGACAGTCATAGAAAAACTGTTTTTT
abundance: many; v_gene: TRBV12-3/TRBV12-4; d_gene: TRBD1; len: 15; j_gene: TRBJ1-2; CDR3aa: CASSLSDRGLYGYTF; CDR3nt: TGTGCCAGCAGTTTATCGGACAGGGGGCTCTATGGCTACACCTTC
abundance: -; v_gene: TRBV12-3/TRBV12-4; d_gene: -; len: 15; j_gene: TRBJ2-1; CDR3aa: CASTSRTGDHNEQFF; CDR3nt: TGTGCCAGCACCTCCCGGACTGGGGACCACAATGAGCAGTTCTTC
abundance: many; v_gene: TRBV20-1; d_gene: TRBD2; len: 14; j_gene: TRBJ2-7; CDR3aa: CSADGGAEGYEQYF; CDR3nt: TGCAGTGCCGACGGGGGGGCGGAAGGATACGAGCAGTACTTC
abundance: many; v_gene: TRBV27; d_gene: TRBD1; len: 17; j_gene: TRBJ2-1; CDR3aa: CASSLYLGQGARSEQFF; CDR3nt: TGTGCCAGCAGTTTATACCTCGGACAGGGGGCTCGTAGTGAGCAGTTCTTC
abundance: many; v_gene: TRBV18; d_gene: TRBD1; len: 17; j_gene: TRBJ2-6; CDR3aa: CASSPGTGFTGANVLTF; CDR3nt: TGTGCCAGCTCGCCCGGGACAGGGTTTACTGGGGCCAACGTCCTGACTTTC
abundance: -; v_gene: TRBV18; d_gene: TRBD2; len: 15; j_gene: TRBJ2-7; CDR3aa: CASSPPPRGGREQYF; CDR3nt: TGTGCCAGCTCACCACCGCCACGGGGGGGCCGCGAGCAGTACTTC
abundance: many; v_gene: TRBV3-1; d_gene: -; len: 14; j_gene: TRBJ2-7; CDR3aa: CASSQAGRDYEQYF; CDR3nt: TGTGCCAGCAGCCAAGCAGGGCGAGACTACGAGCAGTACTTC
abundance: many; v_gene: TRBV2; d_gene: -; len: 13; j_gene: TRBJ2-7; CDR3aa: CASRGEFWYEQYF; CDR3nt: TGTGCCAGCAGGGGAGAATTCTGGTACGAGCAGTACTTC
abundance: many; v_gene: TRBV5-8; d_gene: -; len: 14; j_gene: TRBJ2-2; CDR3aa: CASNPGTDTGELFF; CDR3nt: TGTGCCAGCAACCCCGGGACCGACACCGGGGAGCTGTTTTTT
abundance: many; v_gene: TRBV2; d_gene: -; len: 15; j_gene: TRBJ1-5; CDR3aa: CASSGTGEGHQPQHF; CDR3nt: TGTGCCAGCAGTGGTACTGGCGAGGGGCATCAGCCCCAGCATTTT
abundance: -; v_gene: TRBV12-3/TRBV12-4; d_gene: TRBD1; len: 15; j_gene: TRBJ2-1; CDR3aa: CASSRQGMSTDTQFF; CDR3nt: TGTGCCAGCAGTAGACAGGGGATGAGCACAGATACGCAGTTCTTC
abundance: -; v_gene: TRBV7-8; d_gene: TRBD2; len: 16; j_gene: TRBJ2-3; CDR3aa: CASSSIGGGVTDTQYF; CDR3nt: TGTGCCAGCAGCTCTATCGGGGGGGGTGTCACAGATACGCAGTATTTT
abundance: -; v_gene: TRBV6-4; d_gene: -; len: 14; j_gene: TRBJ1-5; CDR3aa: CASSTSGGADTQHF; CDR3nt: TGTGCCAGCAGTACTAGCGGGGGGGCAGATACGCAGCATTTT
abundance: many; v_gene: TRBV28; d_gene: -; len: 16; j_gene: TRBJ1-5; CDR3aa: CASSFYQGGGVEPQHF; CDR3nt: TGTGCCAGCAGCTTCTATCAAGGGGGGGGCGTGGAGCCCCAGCATTTT
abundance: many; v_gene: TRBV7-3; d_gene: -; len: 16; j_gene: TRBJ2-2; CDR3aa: CASSDNPTMNTGELFF; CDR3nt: TGTGCCAGCAGCGATAACCCCACAATGAACACCGGGGAGCTGTTTTTT
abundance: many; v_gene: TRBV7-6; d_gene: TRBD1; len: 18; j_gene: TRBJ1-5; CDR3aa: CASSSGQGPPNSNQPQHF; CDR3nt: TGTGCCAGCAGCTCCGGACAGGGGCCCCCTAATAGCAATCAGCCCCAGCATTTT
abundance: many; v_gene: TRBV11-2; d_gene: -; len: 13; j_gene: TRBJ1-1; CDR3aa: CASSLDYGSEAFF; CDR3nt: TGTGCCAGCAGCTTAGATTATGGGTCTGAAGCTTTCTTT
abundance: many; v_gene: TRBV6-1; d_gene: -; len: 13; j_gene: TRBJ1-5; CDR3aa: CASSEAADQPQHF; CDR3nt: TGTGCCAGCAGTGAGGCGGCAGATCAGCCCCAGCATTTT
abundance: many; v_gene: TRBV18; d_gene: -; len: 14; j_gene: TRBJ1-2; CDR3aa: CASSSQGNGYGYTF; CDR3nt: TGTGCCAGCTCATCCCAGGGGAACGGGTATGGCTACACCTTC
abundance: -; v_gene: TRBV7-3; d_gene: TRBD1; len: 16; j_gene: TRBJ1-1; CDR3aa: CASSLMRDSLNTEAFF; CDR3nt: TGTGCCAGCAGCTTAATGCGGGACAGCTTGAACACTGAAGCTTTCTTT
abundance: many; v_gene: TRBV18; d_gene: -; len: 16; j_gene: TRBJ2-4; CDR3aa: CASSPLVGSAKNIQYF; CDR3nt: TGTGCCAGCTCACCGTTGGTAGGTTCGGCCAAAAACATTCAGTACTTC
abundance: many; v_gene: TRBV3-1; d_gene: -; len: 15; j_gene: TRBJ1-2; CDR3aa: CASSQDLEANYGYTF; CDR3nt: TGTGCCAGCAGCCAAGATCTAGAAGCTAACTATGGCTACACCTTC
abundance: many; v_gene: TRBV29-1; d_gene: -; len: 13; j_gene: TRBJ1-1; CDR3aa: CSPSGGEDTEAFF; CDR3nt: TGCAGCCCGTCCGGGGGGGAGGACACTGAAGCTTTCTTT
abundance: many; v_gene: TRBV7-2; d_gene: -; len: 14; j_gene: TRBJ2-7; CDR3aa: CASSFSPRGYEQYF; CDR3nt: TGTGCCAGCAGCTTTAGCCCGAGGGGGTACGAGCAGTACTTC
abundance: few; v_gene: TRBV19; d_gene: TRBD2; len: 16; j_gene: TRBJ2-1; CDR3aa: CASSAYSGAFYNEQFF; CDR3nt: TGTGCCAGTAGTGCCTATAGCGGGGCCTTCTACAATGAGCAGTTCTTC
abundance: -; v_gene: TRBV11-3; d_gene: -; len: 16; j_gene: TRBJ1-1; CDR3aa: CASSLVGGTSNTEAFF; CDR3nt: TGTGCCAGCAGCTTAGTTGGCGGGACCTCGAACACTGAAGCTTTCTTT
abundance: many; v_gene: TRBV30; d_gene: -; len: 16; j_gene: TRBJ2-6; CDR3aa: CAWSSPRVSGANVLTF; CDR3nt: TGTGCCTGGAGTAGCCCCAGGGTCTCTGGGGCCAACGTCCTGACTTTC
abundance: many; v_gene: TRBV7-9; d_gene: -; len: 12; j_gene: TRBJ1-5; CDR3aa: CASSEGRQPQHF; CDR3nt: TGTGCCAGCAGCGAAGGACGGCAGCCCCAGCATTTT
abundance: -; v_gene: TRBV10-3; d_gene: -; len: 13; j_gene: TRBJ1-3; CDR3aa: CAISAAGGNTIYF; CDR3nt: TGTGCCATCAGCGCCGCTGGGGGAAACACCATATATTTT
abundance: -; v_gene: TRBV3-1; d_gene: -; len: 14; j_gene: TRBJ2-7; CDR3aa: CASSQGQRPYEQYF; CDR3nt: TGTGCCAGCAGCCAGGGGCAGCGACCCTACGAGCAGTACTTC
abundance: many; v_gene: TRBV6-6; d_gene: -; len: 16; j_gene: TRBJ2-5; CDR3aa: CASSYSRAPLGETQYF; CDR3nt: TGTGCCAGCAGTTACTCCAGGGCTCCCCTGGGGGAGACCCAGTACTTC
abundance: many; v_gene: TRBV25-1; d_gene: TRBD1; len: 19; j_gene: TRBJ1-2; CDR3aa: CASSESGFTGGLPPYGYTF; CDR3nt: TGTGCCAGCAGTGAATCCGGCTTTACAGGGGGCCTCCCTCCCTATGGCTACACCTTC
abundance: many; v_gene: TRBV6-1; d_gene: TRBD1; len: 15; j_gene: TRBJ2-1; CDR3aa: CASRATGGDHNEQFF; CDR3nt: TGTGCCAGCAGAGCTACAGGGGGCGACCACAATGAGCAGTTCTTC